Below are 20 T cell receptor beta chains sequenced from a single sample in a study of beta chain features in type 1 diabetes. Investigators reverse transcribed all isolated RNA, so they sequenced expressed TCRB transcripts. Measured with immunoSEQ multiplex PCR; TCRdb has only the in-frame clones, and not every one. The repertoire holds 140,000 to 150,000 clones, 40% to 55% seen once, with roughly 0.42% in the top ten. Sequenced input: Tregs from blood. These receptors all stem from a man younger than 35 in good health.

This clone was counted only a few times. CDR3 amino acids: CASNPMAGLYGYTF. CDR3 in DNA: TGTGCCAGTAATCCGATGGCAGGGCTCTATGGCTACACCTTC. The genes are TRBV19 and TRBJ1-2; perhaps TRBD1 as D (5 bases). The V end was cut by 7 bases, the J end by 4 bases, with 16 bases between. This CDR3 is built from 14 residues. Germline V lookup: CDR1 LNHDA, CDR2 SQIVND (reference sequence). Full variable domain (outside the CDR3, taken from reference TRBV19 and TRBJ1-2): DGGITQSPKYLFRKEGQNVTLSCEQNLNHDAMYWYRQDPGQGLRLIYYSQIVNDFQKGDIAEGYSVSREKKESFPLTVTSAQKNPTAFYLCASNPMAGLYGYTFGSGTRLTVV.

There are a few counts of this clone. The chain recombines TRBV29-1 with TRBJ2-2, with 10 bases matching TRBD2. The CDR3 runs 16 residues. The V gene's germline CDR1 is SQVTM and CDR2 ANQGSEA. V was clipped by 4 bases and J by 4 bases; unmatched bases: 9. As DNA, the CDR3 is TGCAGCGTTGTACAGCGGGGGGGCCGGGGCACCGGGGAGCTGTTTTTT. Translation: CSVVQRGGRGTGELFF.

The chain employs TRBV29-1 and TRBJ2-7; possibly TRBD1 for D (6 bases). CDR3 length: 13 amino acids. V lost 5 bases and J lost 2, with 13 bases in between. Looked up from germline, CDR1 is SQVTM and CDR2 is ANQGSEA. The CDR3 here is CSVQGITTYEQYF. The CDR3 region has the DNA TGCAGCGTTCAGGGGATTACAACCTACGAGCAGTACTTC.

V and J are TRBV11-2 and TRBJ1-1; D not resolved. Germline CDR1 SGHAT, CDR2 FQNNGV. This CDR3 region has 15 residues. V shed 5 bases and J shed 1 base, with 14 bases lying between them. Here the CDR3 reads CASSRGPGRNTEAFF. CDR3 in DNA: TGTGCCAGCAGCCGCGGGCCGGGAAGGAACACTGAAGCTTTCTTT.

The chain combines TRBV20-1 with TRBJ1-2, with 8 nucleotides matching TRBD1. With V trimmed by 6 bases and J by 6 bases, 3 bases remained unmatched. Germline loops: CDR1 DFQATT, CDR2 SNEGSKA (reference sequence). The CDR3 has 11 amino acids. CDR3 loop: CSAVDRDGYTF. In DNA form, the CDR3 reads TGCAGTGCCGTGGACAGGGATGGCTACACCTTC.

This clone was detected a few times. The V call is TRBV5-1, the J call TRBJ1-5; D is possibly TRBD1 (6 bases). Between the trimmed V and J ends, which lost 4 bases and 4 bases, there was a span of 12 bases. The CDR3 covers 14 residues. The germline V gene encodes CDR1 SGHRS and CDR2 YFSETQ. The DNA for the CDR3 is TGCGCCAGCAGCCCCGACGGACAGAATCAGCCCCAGCATTTT. Its protein is CASSPDGQNQPQHF.

This clone was found a few times. The V and J genes are TRBV2 and TRBJ1-1; D gene unclear. Trimming took off 8 bases at V and 10 bases at J, with 14 bases between the two ends. Germline assignment: CDR1 SNHLY and CDR2 FYNNEI. The CDR3 contains 11 residues. In nucleotides, the CDR3 is TGTGCCAGCTCCCGGGTGTCGATAGCTTTCTTT. Its translation is CASSRVSIAFF. The full variable domain, completed using reference TRBV2 and TRBJ1-1, is EPEVTQTPSHQVTQMGQEVILRCVPISNHLYFYWYRQILGQKVEFLVSFYNNEISEKSEIFDDQFSVERPDGSNFTLKIRSTKLEDSAMYFCASSRVSIAFFGQGTRLTVV.

V usage is TRBV7-3 and J usage is TRBJ2-2; the D is unclear. V was cut by 2 bases and J by 4 bases, with 8 bases left in between. Per germline, CDR1 SGHTA and CDR2 FQGTGA. The CDR3 covers 14 residues. CDR3 DNA: TGTGCCAGCAGCTTATCAGGCGCCACCGGGGAGCTGTTTTTT. This codes for CASSLSGATGELFF.

In this sample, this clone turned up once. The V call is TRBV2, the J call TRBJ1-4; maybe TRBD1 (5 bases). The V end was cut by 9 bases, the J end by 8 bases, with 16 bases between. Looked up from germline, CDR1 is SNHLY and CDR2 is FYNNEI. This CDR3 comprises 13 residues. DNA of the CDR3: TGTGCCAGTGGGGGGAGGCGTCGGGAAAAACTGTTTTTT. Its protein is CASGGRRREKLFF. The whole variable domain, filled in from reference TRBV2 and TRBJ1-4, reads EPEVTQTPSHQVTQMGQEVILRCVPISNHLYFYWYRQILGQKVEFLVSFYNNEISEKSEIFDDQFSVERPDGSNFTLKIRSTKLEDSAMYFCASGGRRREKLFFGSGTQLSVL.

V and J are TRBV10-3 and TRBJ2-2; possible D gene TRBD2, 6 bases. This CDR3 spans 13 amino acids. V was shortened by 2 bases and J by 9 bases, with 10 bases between the two germline ends. Germline V gives CDR1 ENHRY, CDR2 SYGVKD. The CDR3 spells CAISENGSRELFF. CDR3 nucleotides: TGTGCCATCAGTGAGAACGGGAGCCGGGAGCTGTTTTTT.

The sample holds a few counts of this clone. In DNA form, the CDR3 reads TGTGCCAGCAGTCCGAGCGGGGGAGGGCTAGAGACCCAGTACTTC. It is translated as CASSPSGGGLETQYF. The chain recombines TRBV28 with TRBJ2-5; TRBD2 aligns across 8 bases. Germline V gives CDR1 MDHEN, CDR2 SYDVKM. After removal of 5 bases from V and 4 bases from J, the junction contained 9 bases not matched to a gene. There are 15 residues in the CDR3.

This clone occurred a few times. The CDR3 DNA sequence: TGTGCCAGCAGTGAAAAACTAGCGGGCTACAATGAGCAGTTCTTC. Its protein product is CASSEKLAGYNEQFF. The chain recombines TRBV2 with TRBJ2-1; 9 bases are a match to TRBD2. J was trimmed by 3 bases and V by 2 bases; bases with no gene match: 2. The CDR3 covers 15 residues. The germline V gene encodes CDR1 SNHLY and CDR2 FYNNEI.

This chain uses TRBV7-9 with TRBJ2-3; 9 bases are a match to TRBD1. Per the germline V gene, CDR1 is SEHNR and CDR2 is FQNEAQ (reference sequence). Losses at the gene ends were 5 bases for V and 5 bases for J; bases not matched to a gene: 8. CDR3 length: 15 amino acids. CDR3 sequence reads: CASSDRDRVLDTQYF. DNA for the CDR3: TGTGCCAGCAGCGACCGGGACAGGGTTTTAGATACGCAGTATTTT.

This chain links TRBV7-3 with TRBJ2-7, with 7 nucleotides matching TRBD2. V was pared by 5 bases and J by 6 bases, with 7 bases of the junction left unmatched. Germline CDR1 SGHTA, CDR2 FQGTGA. The CDR3 is 13 amino acids. The CDR3 region is CASSRGEGREQYF. In DNA, the CDR3 is TGTGCCAGCAGCCGAGGGGAGGGACGCGAGCAGTACTTC.

CDR3 nucleotides: TGTGCCAGCAGTAGGAGTCCAGACACAGATACGCAGTATTTT. Amino acids: CASSRSPDTDTQYF. J is TRBJ2-3 and V is TRBV27; D is unclear. Trimming stripped 5 bases from V and 2 bases from J, with 11 bases between. Germline-derived CDR1 and CDR2 are MNHEY and SMNVEV (reference sequence). The CDR3 spans 14 residues.

The chain employs TRBV5-1 and TRBJ1-4; the match to TRBD1 covers 9 bases. Trimming removed 4 bases from V and 1 base from J; junction bases left unmatched: 14. The CDR3 has 19 amino acids. Germline CDR1 reads SGHRS; CDR2 reads YFSETQ. As DNA, the CDR3 is TGCGCCAGCAGCGTAACCGGGACAGGGCCGTTTTTAACTAATGAAAAACTGTTTTTT. Protein product: CASSVTGTGPFLTNEKLFF.

CDR3 amino acids: CASSLAGGGDTQYF. The CDR3 nucleotides are TGTGCCAGCAGCTTAGCGGGAGGGGGGGATACGCAGTATTTT. The chain joins TRBV7-2 to TRBJ2-3, with D perhaps matching TRBD2 (7 bases). Germline loops: CDR1 SGHTA, CDR2 FQGNSA. The germline V and J ends were trimmed by 0 bases and 6 bases, with 10 bases remaining between them. The CDR3 runs to 14 residues.

This clone was counted between two and nine times. This chain links TRBV7-9 with TRBJ2-3; 7 bases are a match to TRBD2. V trimming: 2 bases; J trimming: 2 bases; junction bases outside the gene matches: 1. The CDR3 spans 14 residues. Per germline, CDR1 SEHNR and CDR2 FQNEAQ (reference sequence). The CDR3 region is CASSLSGTTDTQYF. CDR3 sequence (DNA): TGTGCCAGCAGCTTAAGCGGGACCACAGATACGCAGTATTTT.

J is TRBJ2-5 and V is TRBV14; 7 bases match TRBD1. There are 15 residues in the CDR3. Germline CDR1 SGHDN, CDR2 FVKESK. Trimming cost V 4 bases and J 9 bases; bases outside gene matches: 14. The CDR3 sequence is CASSPAGTAKPAQYF. The CDR3 bases are TGTGCCAGCAGCCCTGCCGGGACAGCGAAACCCGCCCAGTACTTC.

A few counts support this clone. The V and J genes are TRBV2 and TRBJ2-7, with D hard to call. This CDR3 comprises 11 residues. Per germline, CDR1 SNHLY and CDR2 FYNNEI. V lost 7 bases and J 6 bases, leaving 10 bases between the germline ends. The CDR3 protein is CASTAAFEQYF. The CDR3 DNA is TGTGCCAGCACCGCGGCCTTCGAGCAGTACTTC.